This paragraph covers one T cell receptor beta chain sequence. Its cognate antigen has yet to be identified. No clone much larger than this one lies a single base away; base qualities are absent. These data belong to a study of blood T cell repertoires in COVID-19 (dated by TCRdb to 2020 to 2022). Context from the whole study: Samples from collaborators originated in the United States, Italy and Spain and spanned both the acute and convalescent phases of COVID-19. The material from the prospective study consisted of cDNA or gDNA derived from T cells, B-cell-depleted T cells, or PBMCs. Deeply sampled blood TCRbeta repertoires from subjects exposed to, actively infected with, or recovered from COVID-19 were included in the dataset. The repertoires were released in a freely available public database meant as a resource for research on the immune response to SARS-CoV-2. The samples were drawn from the first 160 participants of the ongoing ImmuneRACE study and from 950 to 1,500 subjects provided by 6 global collaborators. A de-identified subject ID, COVID-19 status, age in years and sex were almost always included in the sample metadata. Where available, HLA class I and class II types were obtained from metadata supplied by the sample provider rather than from assay-based typing. Results the study describes overall, beyond this receptor: The amount of clinical and demographic metadata varied by source and participant and was provided uncurated.

Each collaborating institution followed its own protocols to collect whole blood in K2EDTA tubes. For TCRbeta analysis, collaborators shipped samples in one of three forms: frozen whole blood, isolated PBMCs, or DNA extracted from either of those sample types. TCRbeta CDR3 regions were amplified from genomic DNA by means of the immunoSEQ Assay, a bias-controlled multiplex PCR. Processing in the source paper ran as follows. Within the assay, amplification of reference gene primers was used to estimate how many nucleated cells each sample contained. To quantify the absolute abundance of each unique TCRbeta CDR3 rearrangement, sequence reads were collapsed and filtered. For each sample, productive Simpson clonality was calculated by taking the square root of Simpson's diversity index across productive rearrangements. The clones in this table, taken by TCRdb from immuneACCESS, are in-frame only. Not every clone is retained; where verified, under half of the shortfall comes from an unresolved V gene, and the cause of the rest is unknown. The V and J calls and clone size were taken over from that table, and D and trimming were inferred from the DNA. The sample yields just over 95,000 clones; around nine tenths were counted once. Approximately 15% of the sample is held by the ten biggest clonotypes.

V loses 9 bases at its end and J loses 6 bases; junction bases beyond the gene matches: 10. CDR1 KGHDR and CDR2 SFDVKD were looked up in the germline V gene. The CDR3 goes from the cysteine to the phenylalanine over 14 residues. Left in the record is the CDR3 DNA by itself, 42 bases read in frame from the first base. The specimen was peripheral blood. Recombination linked TRBV24-1 to TRBJ2-1; 7 of the junction bases match TRBD1. The TCR originated in a human donor in a cohort sampled during active COVID-19. The CDR3 protein: CATSDRSRPNEQFF. The DNA reads as follows: TGTGCCACCTCGGACAGGTCTCGCCCCAATGAGCAGTTCTTC.